The rows below give T cell receptor beta chains drawn from one sample of a study of regulatory T cells in long-lasting Graves disease. MiXCR, applied by TCRdb to the multiplex PCR reads, yields one record per CDR3 protein. Of about 540,000 distinct CDR3 sequences detected, 13% appear once; the ten largest clones hold 10%. These sequences were also reported in another study, on T cells in Graves' hyperthyroidism and ophthalmopathy.

Sequences were derived from peripheral blood mononuclear cells (PBMCs), sampled at new diagnosis, from a patient treated with antithyroid drugs. The receptors come from a man aged 25-40 years with Graves disease. The CDR3 runs from the conserved cysteine through the conserved F or W. The D gene is left open where the match is weak. A row's size may be missing; if present it is once, few, many or a size class.

D gene: NA
clone size: many
V gene: TRBV29-1
J gene: TRBJ1-1
CDR3 protein: CSVELGPREAFF

D gene: TRBD1
clone size: many
V gene: TRBV10-3
J gene: TRBJ2-1
CDR3 protein: CATTPGQSYNEQFF

D gene: NA
clone size: many
V gene: TRBV2
J gene: TRBJ2-1
CDR3 protein: CASSASDNEQFF

D gene: NA
clone size: many
V gene: TRBV2
J gene: TRBJ2-1
CDR3 protein: CASSDELDHSYNEQFF

D gene: NA
clone size: many
V gene: TRBV20-1
J gene: TRBJ1-1
CDR3 protein: CSARAPRGTAEAFF

D gene: TRBD2
clone size: NA
V gene: TRBV5-1
J gene: TRBJ2-3
CDR3 protein: CASSFASSGRSSTDTQYF

D gene: NA
clone size: many
V gene: TRBV2
J gene: TRBJ1-4
CDR3 protein: CASTGQLNEKLFF

D gene: NA
clone size: NA
V gene: TRBV19
J gene: TRBJ2-7
CDR3 protein: CASSIRREPHEQYF

D gene: NA
clone size: many
V gene: TRBV7-3
J gene: TRBJ2-1
CDR3 protein: CASSSSGQSSYNEQFF

D gene: TRBD2
clone size: NA
V gene: TRBV5-8
J gene: TRBJ2-1
CDR3 protein: CASRRGTSGSYNEQFF

D gene: NA
clone size: many
V gene: TRBV30
J gene: TRBJ2-1
CDR3 protein: CAWSIDTMSQFF

D gene: TRBD1
clone size: NA
V gene: TRBV4-2
J gene: TRBJ1-5
CDR3 protein: CASSQDGGQAQPQHF

D gene: TRBD1
clone size: NA
V gene: TRBV12-5
J gene: TRBJ2-1
CDR3 protein: CARGLGQGAPENEQFF

D gene: TRBD2
clone size: few
V gene: TRBV6-1
J gene: TRBJ2-7
CDR3 protein: CASRPLAVLSYEQYF

D gene: NA
clone size: many
V gene: TRBV28
J gene: TRBJ2-7
CDR3 protein: CASNLSGISSYEQYF

D gene: NA
clone size: many
V gene: TRBV5-1
J gene: TRBJ2-7
CDR3 protein: CASSPGQSVEQYF

D gene: NA
clone size: few
V gene: TRBV4-2
J gene: TRBJ1-2
CDR3 protein: CASSQERRTTYGYTF

D gene: NA
clone size: NA
V gene: TRBV5-6
J gene: TRBJ2-5
CDR3 protein: CASSLEGLQNQETQYF

D gene: TRBD1
clone size: many
V gene: TRBV24-1
J gene: TRBJ1-4
CDR3 protein: CATSGGTGDEKLFF

D gene: TRBD2
clone size: many
V gene: TRBV12-5
J gene: TRBJ2-2
CDR3 protein: CASGSPGGRGTGELFF

D gene: TRBD2
clone size: few
V gene: TRBV7-2
J gene: TRBJ2-2
CDR3 protein: CASSDGGSRTSLNTGELFF

D gene: TRBD2
clone size: NA
V gene: TRBV19
J gene: TRBJ2-7
CDR3 protein: CASGAGGSYEQYF

D gene: TRBD2
clone size: many
V gene: TRBV7-9
J gene: TRBJ2-3
CDR3 protein: CASSLLAGVYTDTQYF

D gene: NA
clone size: NA
V gene: TRBV20-1
J gene: TRBJ2-5
CDR3 protein: CSARVDVETQYF

D gene: NA
clone size: many
V gene: TRBV7-9
J gene: TRBJ2-5
CDR3 protein: CASSSRQGTQYF

D gene: TRBD1
clone size: many
V gene: TRBV29-1
J gene: TRBJ1-2
CDR3 protein: CSDGTGLYGYTF

D gene: NA
clone size: many
V gene: TRBV2
J gene: TRBJ2-7
CDR3 protein: CASSGHYYEQYF

D gene: NA
clone size: few
V gene: TRBV19
J gene: TRBJ2-2
CDR3 protein: CATNRRGARGGELFF

D gene: NA
clone size: NA
V gene: TRBV4-1
J gene: TRBJ2-1
CDR3 protein: CASSQEIAVSSYNEQFF

D gene: TRBD2
clone size: NA
V gene: TRBV11-2
J gene: TRBJ2-7
CDR3 protein: CASSQGPITSGYEQYF